A selection of T cell receptor beta chains follows, all from one sample in a study of response to subunit inactivated influenza vaccine. Using its own MiXCR run on the RT-PCR reads, TCRdb lists one record per CDR3 protein. Seen here are more than 700,000 distinct CDR3 sequences, 21% observed once, and the top ten hold roughly 10%. Specimen: PBMCs from blood, collected less than 6 days after vaccination. Receptor source: a man aged 45 to 65 who received an inactivated influenza vaccine. CDR3s include the opening cysteine and the closing phenylalanine or tryptophan. The D gene is left open where the match is weak. Some rows mark clone size as missing; the rest say once, few, many or name a class of expanded clone.

v_gene: TRBV7-9
len: 13
d_gene: .
abundance: many
j_gene: TRBJ2-7
CDR3nt: TGTGCCAGCAGCTTGCACGGAACCTACGAGCAGTACTTC
CDR3aa: CASSLHGTYEQYF

v_gene: TRBV20-1
len: 16
d_gene: TRBD2
abundance: few
j_gene: TRBJ2-1
CDR3nt: TGCAGTGCTAGAGGGGTCGGGAGGGCCCCTTACAATGAGCAGTTCTTC
CDR3aa: CSARGVGRAPYNEQFF

v_gene: TRBV6-2/TRBV6-3
len: 13
d_gene: .
abundance: .
j_gene: TRBJ2-5
CDR3nt: TGTGCCAGCAGACGGGACCAAACGGAGACCCAGTACTTC
CDR3aa: CASRRDQTETQYF

v_gene: TRBV5-1
len: 14
d_gene: .
abundance: .
j_gene: TRBJ2-7
CDR3nt: TGCGCCAGCAAATCGGACTACTCAGCGTCAGAGCAGTACTTC
CDR3aa: CASKSDYSASEQYF

v_gene: TRBV7-2
len: 12
d_gene: .
abundance: .
j_gene: TRBJ2-7
CDR3nt: TGTGCCAGCAGCATAGACTACGCCGTGCAGTACTTC
CDR3aa: CASSIDYAVQYF

v_gene: TRBV6-1
len: 15
d_gene: .
abundance: .
j_gene: TRBJ1-1
CDR3nt: TGTGCCAGCAGTGAAGAGGCAGCCCTGAACACTGAAGCTTTCTTT
CDR3aa: CASSEEAALNTEAFF

v_gene: TRBV7-8
len: 13
d_gene: .
abundance: .
j_gene: TRBJ2-1
CDR3nt: TGTGCCAGCAGCTCGCGGGGGCCACGGGAGCAGTTCTTC
CDR3aa: CASSSRGPREQFF

v_gene: TRBV5-1
len: 13
d_gene: .
abundance: few
j_gene: TRBJ1-1
CDR3nt: TGCGCCAGCATGCAGGGGTTCAACACTGAAGCTTTCTTT
CDR3aa: CASMQGFNTEAFF

v_gene: TRBV7-9
len: 15
d_gene: .
abundance: few
j_gene: TRBJ2-5
CDR3nt: TGTGCCAGCAGCTCGAAGTCTCGTCCCCAAGAGACCCAGTACTTC
CDR3aa: CASSSKSRPQETQYF

v_gene: TRBV7-7
len: 14
d_gene: .
abundance: few
j_gene: TRBJ2-7
CDR3nt: TGTGCCAGCAGCCCGGGACTCACCTCCTACGAGCAGTACTTC
CDR3aa: CASSPGLTSYEQYF

v_gene: TRBV11-2
len: 15
d_gene: TRBD2
abundance: .
j_gene: TRBJ2-1
CDR3nt: TGTGCCAGCAGCGCCGTAGCGGGGCACTACAATGAGCAGTTCTTC
CDR3aa: CASSAVAGHYNEQFF

v_gene: TRBV5-1
len: 15
d_gene: .
abundance: many
j_gene: TRBJ2-3
CDR3nt: TGCGCCAGCAGCTTGTGGGCGGCGAGCACAGATACGCAGTATTTT
CDR3aa: CASSLWAASTDTQYF

v_gene: TRBV5-1
len: 15
d_gene: TRBD2
abundance: .
j_gene: TRBJ2-1
CDR3nt: TGCGCCAGCAGCTTCTCTAGCGGGGGGGCCAATGAGCAGTTCTTC
CDR3aa: CASSFSSGGANEQFF

v_gene: TRBV4-3
len: 15
d_gene: .
abundance: few
j_gene: TRBJ1-1
CDR3nt: TGCGCCAGCAGCCGGACCCTGACAGAGAACACTGAAGCTTTCTTT
CDR3aa: CASSRTLTENTEAFF

v_gene: TRBV20-1
len: 14
d_gene: .
abundance: .
j_gene: TRBJ2-7
CDR3nt: TGCAGTGCTAGGGTCCCGGGCATACCCCACGAGCAGTACTTC
CDR3aa: CSARVPGIPHEQYF

v_gene: TRBV9
len: 16
d_gene: .
abundance: .
j_gene: TRBJ2-5
CDR3nt: TGTGCCAGCAGCGTAGGGGGCGGGGCCGTCCAAGAGACCCAGTACTTC
CDR3aa: CASSVGGGAVQETQYF

v_gene: TRBV7-8
len: 15
d_gene: TRBD2
abundance: .
j_gene: TRBJ2-1
CDR3nt: TGTGCCAGCAGCTTACGGCGGACTAGCCGGAATGAGCAGTTCTTC
CDR3aa: CASSLRRTSRNEQFF

v_gene: TRBV4-1
len: 17
d_gene: .
abundance: few
j_gene: TRBJ2-7
CDR3nt: TGCGCCAGCAGCCGATACGGCCCGGACAGCCCTTCCTACGAGCAGTACTTC
CDR3aa: CASSRYGPDSPSYEQYF

v_gene: TRBV5-1
len: 15
d_gene: .
abundance: few
j_gene: TRBJ2-2
CDR3nt: TGCGCCAGCAGCTCCAGGGGCCCGTGGACCGGGGAGCTGTTTTTT
CDR3aa: CASSSRGPWTGELFF

v_gene: TRBV6-1
len: 14
d_gene: TRBD2
abundance: few
j_gene: TRBJ2-3
CDR3nt: TGTGCCTCCCGCCGGGGGACTAACACAGATACGCAGTATTTT
CDR3aa: CASRRGTNTDTQYF

v_gene: TRBV7-2
len: 15
d_gene: TRBD2
abundance: .
j_gene: TRBJ2-2
CDR3nt: TGTGCCAGCAGGAGCGGACTAGTCGAGACCGGGGAGCTGTTTTTT
CDR3aa: CASRSGLVETGELFF

v_gene: TRBV4-3
len: 16
d_gene: .
abundance: many
j_gene: TRBJ2-1
CDR3nt: TGCGCCAGCAGCCAAGATCTGGGACTTGAATACAATGAGCAGTTCTTC
CDR3aa: CASSQDLGLEYNEQFF

v_gene: TRBV6-1
len: 16
d_gene: TRBD1
abundance: few
j_gene: TRBJ1-6
CDR3nt: TGTGCCAGCAACACGGACAGGGCCTCCTATAATTCACCCCTCCACTTT
CDR3aa: CASNTDRASYNSPLHF

v_gene: TRBV11-2
len: 16
d_gene: TRBD2
abundance: .
j_gene: TRBJ2-7
CDR3nt: TGTGCCAGCAGCGGGACTAGCGTGCGGAGGCCCTACGAGCAGTACTTC
CDR3aa: CASSGTSVRRPYEQYF

v_gene: TRBV10-3
len: 15
d_gene: TRBD1
abundance: few
j_gene: TRBJ2-7
CDR3nt: TGTGCCATCAGCGGTTCCTTGACAGGGGGCCACGAGCAGTACTTC
CDR3aa: CAISGSLTGGHEQYF

v_gene: TRBV6-1
len: 15
d_gene: TRBD1
abundance: once
j_gene: TRBJ2-7
CDR3nt: TGTGCCAGCAGTCGCGGGACAGGCGGGTTGAAGGAGCAGTACTTC
CDR3aa: CASSRGTGGLKEQYF

v_gene: TRBV29-1
len: 14
d_gene: .
abundance: many
j_gene: TRBJ2-6
CDR3nt: TGCAGCGTTGGTGAGAGCTCTGGGGCCAACGTCCTGACTTTC
CDR3aa: CSVGESSGANVLTF

v_gene: TRBV2
len: 9
d_gene: .
abundance: many
j_gene: TRBJ2-1
CDR3nt: TGTGCCAGCAGTGCTCTAAAGATCTTC
CDR3aa: CASSALKIF

v_gene: TRBV5-1
len: 14
d_gene: .
abundance: few
j_gene: TRBJ1-1
CDR3nt: TGCGCCAGCAGCGGCGGGAGCAGGAGAACTGAAGCTTTCTTT
CDR3aa: CASSGGSRRTEAFF

v_gene: TRBV6-6
len: 13
d_gene: .
abundance: few
j_gene: TRBJ2-2
CDR3nt: TGTGCCAGCAGTGTGGTTGAGACCGGGGAGCTGTTTTTT
CDR3aa: CASSVVETGELFF

v_gene: TRBV11-3
len: 14
d_gene: .
abundance: .
j_gene: TRBJ2-1
CDR3nt: TGTGCCAGCAGCTTACGTCAGGGTTTGAATGAGCAGTTCTTC
CDR3aa: CASSLRQGLNEQFF

v_gene: TRBV5-6
len: 13
d_gene: .
abundance: .
j_gene: TRBJ1-1
CDR3nt: TGTGCCAGCAGCTTGTGGAGTTACACTGAAGCTTTCTTT
CDR3aa: CASSLWSYTEAFF

v_gene: TRBV20-1
len: 15
d_gene: .
abundance: .
j_gene: TRBJ1-4
CDR3nt: TGCAGTGCTAGAGTTAAGGGTTCGATATCTGAAAAACTGTTTTTT
CDR3aa: CSARVKGSISEKLFF

v_gene: TRBV29-1
len: 13
d_gene: TRBD2
abundance: few
j_gene: TRBJ2-2
CDR3nt: TGCAGCGTAGACAGTCGGGGGGGCGGGGAGCTGTTTTTT
CDR3aa: CSVDSRGGGELFF

v_gene: TRBV14
len: 17
d_gene: TRBD2
abundance: .
j_gene: TRBJ2-5
CDR3nt: TGTGCCAGCAGCCAAGGGCTAGCGGGGGTCCGTCAAGAGACCCAGTACTTC
CDR3aa: CASSQGLAGVRQETQYF

v_gene: TRBV7-9
len: 16
d_gene: .
abundance: many
j_gene: TRBJ1-2
CDR3nt: TGTGCCAGCAGCTTAGACGGCGGCGCAGCCTCCTATGGCTACACCTTC
CDR3aa: CASSLDGGAASYGYTF

v_gene: TRBV5-1
len: 16
d_gene: TRBD1
abundance: .
j_gene: TRBJ2-2
CDR3nt: TGCGCCAGCAGCAAAGGTTCGTGGGACAGAAACGGGGAGCTGTTTTTT
CDR3aa: CASSKGSWDRNGELFF

v_gene: TRBV6-1
len: 14
d_gene: TRBD1
abundance: .
j_gene: TRBJ2-7
CDR3nt: TGTGCCAGCAATCGAATCAGGGGGCCGGGGGAGCAGTACTTC
CDR3aa: CASNRIRGPGEQYF

v_gene: TRBV7-8
len: 17
d_gene: .
abundance: few
j_gene: TRBJ2-3
CDR3nt: TGTGCCAGCACCATAATTCCCGGCGCCACTAGCACAGATACGCAGTATTTT
CDR3aa: CASTIIPGATSTDTQYF

v_gene: TRBV12-3/TRBV12-4
len: 14
d_gene: .
abundance: many
j_gene: TRBJ2-5
CDR3nt: TGTGCCAGCAGTATGGGAGCTAATGGAGAGACCCAGTACTTC
CDR3aa: CASSMGANGETQYF

v_gene: TRBV7-2
len: 14
d_gene: .
abundance: .
j_gene: TRBJ2-7
CDR3nt: TGTGCCAGCAGCTTACCAACTCCGCACGGCGAGCAGTACTTC
CDR3aa: CASSLPTPHGEQYF

v_gene: TRBV18
len: 16
d_gene: TRBD2
abundance: .
j_gene: TRBJ2-3
CDR3nt: TGTGCCAGCTCACCGTCCAGCGGGGTTAGCACAGATACGCAGTATTTT
CDR3aa: CASSPSSGVSTDTQYF

v_gene: TRBV12-3/TRBV12-4
len: 12
d_gene: .
abundance: .
j_gene: TRBJ1-4
CDR3nt: TGTGCCAGCAGTTCGTCCAAAGGAAAACTGTTTTTT
CDR3aa: CASSSSKGKLFF

v_gene: TRBV4-3
len: 16
d_gene: TRBD1
abundance: .
j_gene: TRBJ1-1
CDR3nt: TGCGCCAGCAGCCAAGGGGCAGGGGGAATGAACACTGAAGCTTTCTTT
CDR3aa: CASSQGAGGMNTEAFF

v_gene: TRBV20-1
len: 11
d_gene: .
abundance: many
j_gene: TRBJ1-1
CDR3nt: TGCAGTGCTTTACTCGGAACTGAAGCTTTCTTT
CDR3aa: CSALLGTEAFF

v_gene: TRBV20-1
len: 14
d_gene: .
abundance: .
j_gene: TRBJ1-1
CDR3nt: TGCAGTGCCCCTCGGGGGGGATCGTACACTGAAGCTTTCTTT
CDR3aa: CSAPRGGSYTEAFF

v_gene: TRBV30
len: 12
d_gene: TRBD1
abundance: few
j_gene: TRBJ1-6
CDR3nt: TGTGCCTGGAGTTCGACAGGGGAATCCCTCCACTTT
CDR3aa: CAWSSTGESLHF

v_gene: TRBV6-1
len: 14
d_gene: TRBD2
abundance: few
j_gene: TRBJ2-5
CDR3nt: TGTGCCACCGGCGGTCCGGGGGGGAAAGAGACCCAGTACTTC
CDR3aa: CATGGPGGKETQYF

v_gene: TRBV5-1
len: 14
d_gene: TRBD1
abundance: .
j_gene: TRBJ2-1
CDR3nt: TGCGCCAGCAGCTTGAGGACAGGCGACGATGAGCAGTTCTTC
CDR3aa: CASSLRTGDDEQFF